The rows below give T cell receptor beta chains drawn from one sample of a study of OX40 agonist ivuxolimab in advanced cancers. Data came from immunoSEQ multiplex PCR; TCRdb stores just in-frame clones and leaves some out. The table shows 74,000 or so clones, with about nine tenths occurring only once. Sequenced material: CD4+ or CD8+ T cells sorted from blood, taken in a trial of the OX40 agonist ivuxolimab. These receptors were obtained from an adult with an advanced solid tumor such as melanoma, head and neck, liver or kidney cancer. The CDR3 runs from the conserved cysteine through the conserved F or W. D genes are given only for firm matches. Size is stated for part of the rows, as once, few or many counts, or as a class when the clone is expanded.

V: TRBV21-1; D: NA; size: NA; J: TRBJ2-3; CDR3: CASSTRTSGGTTSTDTQYF; DNA: TGTGCCAGCAGCACTCGGACTAGCGGGGGGACGACTAGCACAGATACGCAGTATTTT
V: TRBV7-6; D: TRBD2; size: NA; J: TRBJ2-1; CDR3: CASSLAPRASGNRASYNEQFF; DNA: TGTGCCAGCAGCTTAGCGCCAAGGGCTAGCGGGAATAGAGCGTCCTACAATGAGCAGTTCTTC
V: TRBV6-4; D: NA; size: NA; J: TRBJ2-1; CDR3: CASSGLDYPSYNEQFF; DNA: TGTGCCAGCAGTGGCCTGGACTACCCCTCCTACAATGAGCAGTTCTTC
V: TRBV6-6; D: NA; size: NA; J: TRBJ1-5; CDR3: CASSRLDGNQPQHF; DNA: TGTGCCAGCAGTCGCCTGGACGGGAATCAGCCCCAGCATTTT
V: TRBV9; D: NA; size: once; J: TRBJ2-7; CDR3: CASSVGGAAISYEQYF; DNA: TGTGCCAGCAGCGTAGGGGGCGCGGCCATAAGCTACGAGCAGTACTTC
V: TRBV5-4; D: NA; size: NA; J: TRBJ2-1; CDR3: CASSFLGNEQFF; DNA: TGTGCCAGCAGCTTTTTGGGGAATGAGCAGTTCTTC
V: TRBV4-2; D: NA; size: NA; J: TRBJ2-2; CDR3: CASSLRGRVGTTGELFF; DNA: TGTGCCAGCAGCCTCCGGGGCAGGGTGGGCACCACCGGGGAGCTGTTTTTT
V: TRBV5-4; D: NA; size: NA; J: TRBJ1-4; CDR3: CASSKAKAANEKLFF; DNA: TGTGCCAGCAGCAAGGCGAAGGCGGCTAATGAAAAACTGTTTTTT
V: TRBV28; D: TRBD2; size: NA; J: TRBJ2-1; CDR3: CASSLVGTSGTNEQFF; DNA: TGTGCCAGCAGTTTAGTTGGGACTAGCGGGACGAATGAGCAGTTCTTC
V: TRBV7-8; D: TRBD1; size: NA; J: TRBJ1-2; CDR3: CASSTSTGNYGYTF; DNA: TGTGCCAGCAGCACCTCGACAGGGAACTATGGCTACACCTTC
V: TRBV19; D: NA; size: NA; J: TRBJ2-5; CDR3: CASSIVGSGETQYF; DNA: TGTGCCAGTAGTATAGTTGGGAGTGGGGAGACCCAGTACTTC
V: TRBV29-1; D: TRBD1; size: NA; J: TRBJ2-7; CDR3: CSVEGQGYEQYF; DNA: TGCAGCGTTGAAGGACAGGGCTACGAGCAGTACTTC
V: TRBV7-9; D: TRBD2; size: NA; J: TRBJ2-7; CDR3: CAGSSGSFDEQYF; DNA: TGTGCCGGTTCTAGCGGGAGTTTTGACGAGCAGTACTTC
V: TRBV18; D: NA; size: NA; J: TRBJ2-3; CDR3: CASSGLVSDGVDTQYF; DNA: TGTGCCAGCTCTGGGCTGGTCTCCGATGGAGTAGATACGCAGTATTTT
V: TRBV5-1; D: TRBD2; size: NA; J: TRBJ2-2; CDR3: CASSWREARGTGELFF; DNA: TGCGCCAGCAGCTGGCGGGAGGCCCGGGGCACCGGGGAGCTGTTTTTT
V: TRBV6-4; D: NA; size: once; J: TRBJ1-2; CDR3: CASSDPPLTRGYTF; DNA: TGTGCCAGCAGTGACCCGCCTCTCACTCGAGGCTACACCTTC
V: TRBV14; D: NA; size: NA; J: TRBJ1-2; CDR3: CASSRGVGYTF; DNA: TGTGCCAGCAGCCGAGGGGTTGGCTACACCTTC
V: TRBV9; D: NA; size: NA; J: TRBJ1-3; CDR3: CASSTTGTHGNTIYF; DNA: TGTGCCAGCAGCACAACAGGGACCCACGGAAACACCATATATTTT
V: TRBV30; D: NA; size: NA; J: TRBJ2-5; CDR3: CAWSRGGTEETQYF; DNA: TGTGCCTGGAGCCGTGGGGGGACGGAAGAGACCCAGTACTTC
V: TRBV7-2; D: TRBD2; size: NA; J: TRBJ2-3; CDR3: CASSFVAGGADTQYF; DNA: TGTGCCAGCAGCTTCGTGGCGGGAGGGGCAGATACGCAGTATTTT
V: TRBV11-3; D: TRBD2; size: NA; J: TRBJ2-3; CDR3: CASSLALADITDTQYF; DNA: TGTGCCAGCAGCTTGGCTCTAGCGGACATCACAGATACGCAGTATTTT
V: TRBV5-1; D: NA; size: NA; J: TRBJ2-7; CDR3: CASSPPPPSSYEQYF; DNA: TGCGCCAGCAGCCCCCCGCCGCCCAGCTCCTACGAGCAGTACTTC
V: TRBV7-2; D: TRBD1; size: NA; J: TRBJ1-4; CDR3: CASSLGGTANEKLFF; DNA: TGTGCCAGCAGCCTCGGCGGGACAGCCAATGAAAAACTGTTTTTT
V: TRBV5-1; D: NA; size: once; J: TRBJ2-3; CDR3: CASSLTGEGTQYF; DNA: TGCGCCAGCAGCTTAACGGGAGAGGGTACGCAGTATTTT
V: TRBV4-1; D: NA; size: NA; J: TRBJ2-3; CDR3: CASSQSNGYTDTQYF; DNA: TGCGCCAGCAGCCAGTCTAATGGTTACACAGATACGCAGTATTTT
V: TRBV4-1; D: TRBD1; size: NA; J: TRBJ2-2; CDR3: CASTLTGGTGELFF; DNA: TGCGCCAGCACCCTAACAGGGGGCACCGGGGAGCTGTTTTTT
V: TRBV28; D: NA; size: NA; J: TRBJ2-7; CDR3: CASSPGTFSRRSSYEQYF; DNA: TGTGCCAGCAGCCCCGGGACATTCTCACGAAGGAGCTCCTACGAGCAGTACTTC
V: TRBV13; D: NA; size: NA; J: TRBJ2-1; CDR3: CASSRGLTSYNEQFF; DNA: TGTGCCAGCAGCCGCGGACTCACCTCCTACAATGAGCAGTTCTTC
V: TRBV5-4; D: NA; size: NA; J: TRBJ2-3; CDR3: CASALTSGSTDTQYF; DNA: TGTGCCAGCGCTCTGACGAGCGGAAGCACAGATACGCAGTATTTT
V: TRBV18; D: NA; size: once; J: TRBJ1-1; CDR3: CASSFNTAPSEAFF; DNA: TGTGCCAGCTCATTTAACACTGCCCCCTCTGAAGCTTTCTTT
V: TRBV4-1; D: NA; size: NA; J: TRBJ2-7; CDR3: CASSQATGNSYEQYF; DNA: TGCGCCAGCAGCCAAGCAACAGGGAACTCCTACGAGCAGTACTTC
V: TRBV27; D: NA; size: NA; J: TRBJ2-5; CDR3: CASRPDRFGKTQYF; DNA: TGTGCCAGCAGACCCGACAGGTTCGGAAAGACCCAGTACTTC
V: TRBV4-3; D: TRBD2; size: NA; J: TRBJ2-1; CDR3: CASSPQGSGGSYNEQFF; DNA: TGCGCCAGCAGCCCCCAGGGCAGCGGGGGATCCTACAATGAGCAGTTCTTC